These 31 T cell receptor beta chains were sequenced from one sample in a study of identical twins (dated by TCRdb to the mid-2010s). Libraries were made using 5' RACE. TCRdb shows the sequencer as Illumina HiSeq 2000. The public sequencing data were trimmed at Q25 with fastp and processed into clonotypes with MiXCR by TCRdb, which kept only in-frame beta chains. Each entry merges the rows of one CDR3 protein and shows their most common DNA and genes. Within this sample are a few hundred thousand distinct CDR3 sequences, with 9.6% of them counted one time only. 2.5% to 3.5% of the sample belongs to the ten largest clones. This same sample was also part of a study on yellow fever vaccine responses in identical twins.

Input material: PBMCs. These receptor sequences come from a woman aged 18 to 35 in good health.

V gene TRBV30 combines with J gene TRBJ2-4; 7 bases are a match to TRBD1. This CDR3 has 18 amino acids. The ends lost 1 base at V and 4 bases at J; junction bases unmatched: 16. Germline CDR1 GTSNPN, CDR2 SVGIG (reference sequence). The CDR3 DNA is TGTGCCTGGAGTGCAGATAACCTAGGGGGCGCCGGTAAAAACATTCAGTACTTC. As protein: CAWSADNLGGAGKNIQYF.

This clonotype was detected many times. An end of the junction does not agree with germline; a read error may underlie this. The J gene is TRBJ2-3, the V gene TRBV5-1; TRBD2 matches 10 bases. The germline V gene encodes CDR1 SGHRS and CDR2 YFSETQ. This CDR3 is 15 amino acids long. In nucleotides, the CDR3 is TGTGCCAGCAGCCGACTAGCGGGTTCGACAGATACGCAGTATTTT. Amino acid sequence: CASSRLAGSTDTQYF.

The chain carries TRBV4-1 and TRBJ1-2; D remains unclear. Germline CDR1 reads MGHRA; CDR2 reads YSYEKL. V was shortened by 4 bases and J by 1 base, with 13 bases between the two germline ends. The CDR3 length is 15 residues. CDR3 sequence reads: CASSPVLVLNYGYTF. The DNA of the CDR3 is TGCGCCAGCAGCCCCGTCCTGGTCCTTAACTATGGCTACACCTTC.

Many counts were recorded for this clonotype. The gene calls are TRBV29-1 and TRBJ2-5; D might be TRBD1 (5 bases). The V gene's germline CDR1 is SQVTM and CDR2 ANQGSEA. The V end lost 6 bases, the J end lost 5 bases, and 7 bases lay between the germline ends. The CDR3 contains 10 residues. The CDR3 DNA reads TGCAGCGTGCCAGGGGAGACCCAGTACTTC. Residues: CSVPGETQYF.

This clonotype was seen a few times. The chain links TRBV5-1 to TRBJ2-7; 10 bases map to TRBD1. Losses at the gene ends were 6 bases for V and 9 bases for J; bases not matched to a gene: 12. CDR1 SGHRS and CDR2 YFSETQ come from the germline V gene. The CDR3 runs to 14 residues. Here the CDR3 DNA reads TGCGCCAGCACCCCGGACAGGGGGGTAAGCGGGCAGTACTTC. It specifies CASTPDRGVSGQYF.

This clonotype was counted at least ten times. The chain links TRBV4-3 to TRBJ2-3; D is undetermined. With 4 bases removed from V and 0 bases from J, the gap between germline ends came to 17 bases. The CDR3 sequence is 17 residues long. Germline V lookup: CDR1 LGHNA, CDR2 YSLEER. The CDR3 sequence: CASSPAQLAYSTDTQYF. The CDR3 DNA is TGCGCCAGCAGCCCCGCTCAGCTGGCCTATAGCACAGATACGCAGTATTTT.

This clonotype was counted a few times. The V and J genes are TRBV9 and TRBJ1-1, with D maybe TRBD1 (6 bases). From germline, CDR1 is SGDLS and CDR2 YYNGEE. The length of the CDR3 is 13 residues. Trimming removed 3 bases at V and 3 bases at J, with 9 bases between. The CDR3 loop reads CASSDRDYTEAFF. CDR3 DNA sequence: TGTGCCAGCAGCGACAGGGACTACACTGAAGCTTTCTTT.

This clonotype was found many times. V is TRBV5-1 and J is TRBJ2-3, with a weak D call TRBD1 (5 bases). There are 17 residues in the CDR3. Germline V gene data show CDR1 as SGHRS and CDR2 as YFSETQ. V was clipped by 3 bases and J by 3 bases, with 20 bases between them. CDR3 protein: CASSSSAGLALTDTQYF. The CDR3 DNA reads as TGCGCCAGCAGCTCTTCCGCAGGGCTCGCCCTTACAGATACGCAGTATTTT.

This clonotype turned up a few times. The V and J genes are TRBV9 and TRBJ1-5; 9 nucleotides match TRBD1. V trimming: 2 bases; J trimming: 4 bases; junction bases outside the gene matches: 4. Per germline, CDR1 SGDLS and CDR2 YYNGEE. The CDR3 totals 15 residues. This CDR3 reads CASSVGTGHNQPQHF. Here the CDR3 DNA reads TGTGCCAGCAGCGTCGGGACAGGGCATAATCAGCCCCAGCATTTT. Based on the CDR3 plus reference TRBV9 and TRBJ1-5, the full variable domain is DSGVTQTPKHLITATGQRVTLRCSPRSGDLSVYWYQQSLDQGLQFLIQYYNGEERAKGNILERFSAQQFPDLHSELNLSSLELGDSALYFCASSVGTGHNQPQHFGDGTRLSIL.

In this sample, this clonotype turned up many times. This chain links TRBV5-1 with TRBJ2-3; TRBD1 agrees at 7 bases. Germline V gene lookup returns CDR1 SGHRS and CDR2 YFSETQ. V gave up 4 bases and J gave up 5 bases; unmatched junction bases: 7. The CDR3 is 14 amino acids. The CDR3 region is CASSRQGEVDTQYF. The DNA for the CDR3 is TGCGCCAGCAGCCGACAGGGAGAGGTAGATACGCAGTATTTT.

The rearrangement uses TRBV10-3 and TRBJ1-1; D unresolved. CDR3 length equals 14 residues. Germline CDR1 is ENHRY and CDR2 is SYGVKD. The germline V and J ends were trimmed by 2 bases and 7 bases, with 14 bases remaining between them. CDR3 region: CAISERTLLGEAFF. The CDR3, as DNA: TGTGCCATCAGTGAGCGGACCCTTTTGGGTGAAGCTTTCTTT.

This clonotype has just a few counts. The chain combines TRBV7-2 with TRBJ2-7; maybe TRBD2 (6 bases). This CDR3 region has 14 residues. Trimming took off 10 bases at V and 2 bases at J, with 18 bases between the two ends. Germline V gives CDR1 SGHTA, CDR2 FQGNSA. The CDR3 sequence is CATAPEGRAYEQYF. Written as DNA, the CDR3 is TGTGCCACAGCTCCGGAGGGCAGGGCCTACGAGCAGTACTTC.

This clonotype was recorded at least ten times. One end of the junction does not line up with germline, which may come from a read error. The CDR3 DNA reads TGCGCCAGCAGCTTGGCCGGCGGGCTCACTGAAGCTTTCTTT. It codes for CASSLAGGLTEAFF. V is TRBV5-5 and J is TRBJ1-1; D remains ambiguous. CDR1 is SGHKS and CDR2 is YYEKEE in the germline V gene (reference sequence). This CDR3 region has 14 residues. The whole variable domain, remainder taken from reference TRBV5-5 and TRBJ1-1, is DAGVTQSPTHLIKTRGQQVTLRCSPISGHKSVSWYQQVLGQGPQFIFQYYEKEERGRGNFPDRFSARQFPNYSSELNVNALLLGDSALYLCASSLAGGLTEAFFGQGTRLTVV.

In its sample, this clonotype was seen a few times. The chain uses TRBV5-5 and TRBJ2-3; 7 bases are a match to TRBD2. The germline CDR1 and CDR2 sequences are SGHKS and YYEKEE (reference sequence). The CDR3 sequence is 15 residues long. The junction had 5 bases not matched to a gene; V was cut back by 0 bases and J by 4 bases. The CDR3 nucleotides are TGTGCCAGCAGCTTGGGACTAGCCAACGCAGATACGCAGTATTTT. Translating gives CASSLGLANADTQYF. Full variable domain (missing parts from reference TRBV5-5 and TRBJ2-3): DAGVTQSPTHLIKTRGQQVTLRCSPISGHKSVSWYQQVLGQGPQFIFQYYEKEERGRGNFPDRFSARQFPNYSSELNVNALLLGDSALYLCASSLGLANADTQYFGPGTRLTVL.

This clonotype was seen more than once but under ten times. This chain uses TRBV2 with TRBJ2-4; weak D call: TRBD2 (5 bases). The V end lost 3 bases, the J end lost 1 base, and 10 bases lay between the germline ends. The CDR3 extends over 15 amino acids. Germline V gene lookup returns CDR1 SNHLY and CDR2 FYNNEI. CDR3 region: CASSERAVAKNIQYF. CDR3 DNA: TGTGCCAGCAGTGAGAGGGCCGTGGCCAAAAACATTCAGTACTTC.

The V call is TRBV7-2, the J call TRBJ2-1, with 9 bases identical to TRBD2. Trimming cost V 7 bases and J 4 bases; bases outside gene matches: 5. This CDR3 is 14 amino acids long. CDR1 and CDR2 (germline): SGHTA, FQGNSA. CDR3 loop: CASTRTSEYNEQFF. CDR3 in DNA: TGTGCCAGCACCCGGACTAGCGAGTACAATGAGCAGTTCTTC.

This clonotype was picked up a small number of times. CDR3 coding DNA: TGTGCCAGCAGGGGTACGGGTACTACGCAGTATTTT. It encodes CASRGTGTTQYF. The chain recombines TRBV6-5 with TRBJ2-3, with D unclear. The CDR3 runs 12 residues. V was cut by 6 bases and J by 8 bases, with 12 bases left in between. Germline loops: CDR1 MNHEY, CDR2 SVGAGI.

V is TRBV12-5 and J is TRBJ2-1; D is undetermined. CDR3 size: 15 residues. From germline, CDR1 is LGHNT and CDR2 FRNRAP. Between the trimmed V and J ends, which lost 6 bases and 4 bases, there was a span of 16 bases. The CDR3: CASGYNSDRYNEQFF. CDR3 bases: TGTGCTAGTGGATATAATTCTGACCGATACAATGAGCAGTTCTTC.

The chain is built from TRBV12-3 or TRBV12-4 and TRBJ2-2, with D uncertain. V was cut by 2 bases and J by 5 bases, with 9 bases left in between. This CDR3 region has 14 residues. In DNA form, the CDR3 reads TGTGCCAGCAGTTTAAATGTGGGGACCGGGGAGCTGTTTTTT. Its translation is CASSLNVGTGELFF.

Ten or more counts support this clonotype. The chain recombines TRBV10-3 with TRBJ1-1, with TRBD1 identical over 8 bases. The CDR3 is 14 residues long. The germline CDR1 and CDR2 sequences are ENHRY and SYGVKD. V dropped 6 bases and J dropped 3; count of bases not matched to a gene: 6. The CDR3 is CAIRKDRVDTEAFF. As DNA, the CDR3 is TGTGCCATCAGAAAGGACAGGGTAGACACTGAAGCTTTCTTT.

This clonotype showed up many times. The rearrangement uses TRBV2 and TRBJ2-1, with D uncertain. Trimming removed 5 bases at V and 1 base at J, with 15 bases between. Germline loops: CDR1 SNHLY, CDR2 FYNNEI. This CDR3 has 16 residues. The CDR3 region is CASSSRATASYNEQFF. CDR3 DNA sequence: TGTGCCAGCAGTTCCCGGGCGACGGCGTCCTACAATGAGCAGTTCTTC.

J is TRBJ2-1 and V is TRBV20-1; D is undetermined. The CDR3 runs 12 residues. Per germline, CDR1 DFQATT and CDR2 SNEGSKA (reference sequence). V lost 0 bases and J 8 bases, leaving 8 bases between the germline ends. CDR3: CSARDNTYEQFF. CDR3 coding DNA: TGCAGTGCTAGAGATAATACTTATGAGCAGTTCTTC.

The chain is built from TRBV29-1 and TRBJ2-5; TRBD2 agrees at 10 bases. Germline CDR1 is SQVTM and CDR2 is ANQGSEA. V lost 6 bases, J lost 4 bases, and 5 bases stayed unmatched. This CDR3 spans 13 amino acids. The CDR3 is CSVAGGMRETQYF. Here the CDR3 DNA reads TGCAGCGTAGCGGGAGGGATGAGAGAGACCCAGTACTTC.

This clonotype was observed a few times. This chain connects TRBV18 to TRBJ2-7; TRBD1 is a possible D gene (6 bases). V lost 3 bases and J 7 bases, leaving 10 bases between the germline ends. Germline-derived CDR1 and CDR2 are KGHSH and LQKENI. This CDR3 contains 12 residues. The CDR3 DNA reads as TGTGCCAGCTCACCCAGGGGCTCGGAGCAGTACTTC. Protein product: CASSPRGSEQYF.

This clonotype was detected only once. Its ends do not fully match the called genes, so a read error is possible. J is TRBJ2-1 and V is TRBV3-1; D perhaps matches TRBD2 (6 bases). Germline V CDR1 and CDR2: LGHDT, YNNKEL (reference sequence). The CDR3 consists of 14 residues. The CDR3 sequence: CASSKEGPYTEQFF. CDR3 nucleotides: TGTGCCAGCTCCAAGGAGGGCCCCTACACTGAGCAGTTCTTC.

The sample holds many counts of this clonotype. One end of the junction is discordant with germline, which a read error may explain. This chain links TRBV7-2 with TRBJ2-7, with a tentative D call TRBD2 (6 bases). Germline V CDR1 and CDR2: SGHTA, FQGNSA. The CDR3 has 13 residues. In nucleotides, the CDR3 is TGTGCCAGCAGCTACCGGGACTCATCCCCTTTGGGATTC. As protein: CASSYRDSSPLGF. Based on the CDR3 plus reference TRBV7-2 and TRBJ2-7, the full variable domain is GAGVSQSPSNKVTEKGKDVELRCDPISGHTALYWYRQSLGQGLEFLIYFQGNSAPDKSGLPSDRFSAERTGGSVSTLTIQRTQQEDSAVYLCASSYRDSSPLGFGPGTRLTVT.

Ten or more counts support this clonotype. V and J are TRBV12-3 or TRBV12-4 and TRBJ2-5, with TRBD1 matching over 10 bases. The CDR3 spans 16 residues. V lost 6 bases and J lost 1; bases outside the gene matches: 8. In nucleotides, the CDR3 is TGTGCCAGCAGGGAGGGGGGGACAGGGGTCCAAGAGACCCAGTACTTC. Translated, it gives CASREGGTGVQETQYF.

V is TRBV19 and J is TRBJ1-6; no definite D call. The V and J ends lost 3 bases and 7 bases respectively, with 7 bases between them. The V gene's germline CDR1 is LNHDA and CDR2 SQIVND (reference sequence). The CDR3 loop spans 13 amino acids. CDR3 amino acids: CASSMKRNSPLHF. As DNA, the CDR3 is TGTGCCAGTAGTATGAAAAGGAATTCACCCCTCCACTTT.

The table lists this clonotype with a few counts. V usage is TRBV20-1 and J usage is TRBJ2-7, with D tentatively TRBD2 (7 bases). Germline-derived CDR1 and CDR2 are DFQATT and SNEGSKA (reference sequence). The V and J ends lost 0 bases and 2 bases respectively, with 14 bases between them. The CDR3 has 15 amino acids. For the CDR3, the DNA is TGCAGTGCTAGAGACCTAAAGGGGGGGCCCTACGAGCAGTACTTC. Protein product: CSARDLKGGPYEQYF.

Comments on this clonotype: One end of the junction does not line up with germline, which may come from a read error. The chain has TRBV4-1 and TRBJ2-3, with unresolved D. Germline assignment: CDR1 MGHRA and CDR2 YSYEKL. The CDR3 is made up of 17 amino acids. Here the CDR3 DNA reads TGCGCCAGCAGCCAAGATTCGGGCCCCCCACCCGCAGATCCGCAGTATTTT. Amino acid sequence: CASSQDSGPPPADPQYF.

This clonotype has at least ten counts. V is TRBV7-9 and J is TRBJ2-7; no firm D call. This CDR3 is 15 amino acids long. V was cut by 3 bases and J by 0 bases, with 12 bases left in between. Germline V CDR1 and CDR2: SEHNR, FQNEAQ (reference sequence). The CDR3 nucleotides read TGTGCCAGCAGCTTTTCCGTCGGTACCTCCTACGAGCAGTACTTC. Protein sequence: CASSFSVGTSYEQYF.